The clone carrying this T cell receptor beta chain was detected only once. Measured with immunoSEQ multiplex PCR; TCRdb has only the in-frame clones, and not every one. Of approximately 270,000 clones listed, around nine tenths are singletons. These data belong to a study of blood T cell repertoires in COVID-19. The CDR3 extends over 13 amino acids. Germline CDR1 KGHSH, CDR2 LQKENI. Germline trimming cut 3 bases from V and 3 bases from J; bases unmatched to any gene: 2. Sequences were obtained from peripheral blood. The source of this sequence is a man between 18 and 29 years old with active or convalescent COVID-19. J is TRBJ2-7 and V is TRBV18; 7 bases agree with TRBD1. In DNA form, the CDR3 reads TGTGCCAGCTCACCGGGGGACAGCTACGAGCAGTACTTC. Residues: CASSPGDSYEQYF.